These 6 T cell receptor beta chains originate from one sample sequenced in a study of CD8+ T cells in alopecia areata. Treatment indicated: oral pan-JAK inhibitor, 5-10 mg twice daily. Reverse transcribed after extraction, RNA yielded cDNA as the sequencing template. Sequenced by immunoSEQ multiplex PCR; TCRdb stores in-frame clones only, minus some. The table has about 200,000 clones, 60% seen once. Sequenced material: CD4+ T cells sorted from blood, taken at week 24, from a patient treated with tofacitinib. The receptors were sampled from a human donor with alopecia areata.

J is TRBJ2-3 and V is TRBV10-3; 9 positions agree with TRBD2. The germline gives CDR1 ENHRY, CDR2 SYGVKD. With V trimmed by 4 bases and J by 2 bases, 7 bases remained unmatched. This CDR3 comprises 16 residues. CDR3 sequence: CAISVDRTSDTDTQYF. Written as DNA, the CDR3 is TGTGCCATCAGTGTCGATCGGACTAGCGACACAGATACGCAGTATTTT.

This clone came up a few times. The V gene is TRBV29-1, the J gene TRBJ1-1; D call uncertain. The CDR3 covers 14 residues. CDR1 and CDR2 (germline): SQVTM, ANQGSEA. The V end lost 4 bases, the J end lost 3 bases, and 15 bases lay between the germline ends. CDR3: CSVAGMLMDTEAFF. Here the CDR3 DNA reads TGCAGCGTTGCCGGGATGTTGATGGACACTGAAGCTTTCTTT. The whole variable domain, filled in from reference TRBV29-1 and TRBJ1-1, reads SAVISQKPSRDICQRGTSLTIQCQVDSQVTMMFWYRQQPGQSLTLIATANQGSEATYESGFVIDKFPISRPNLTFSTLTVSNMSPEDSSIYLCSVAGMLMDTEAFFGQGTRLTVV.

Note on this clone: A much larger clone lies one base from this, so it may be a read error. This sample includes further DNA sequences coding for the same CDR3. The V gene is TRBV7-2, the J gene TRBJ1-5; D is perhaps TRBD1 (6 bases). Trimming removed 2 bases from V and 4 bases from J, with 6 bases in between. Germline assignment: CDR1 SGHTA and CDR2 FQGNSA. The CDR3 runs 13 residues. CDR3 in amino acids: CASSLQGNQPQHF. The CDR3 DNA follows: TGTGCCAGCAGCTTACAGGGGAATCAGCCCCAGCATTTT.

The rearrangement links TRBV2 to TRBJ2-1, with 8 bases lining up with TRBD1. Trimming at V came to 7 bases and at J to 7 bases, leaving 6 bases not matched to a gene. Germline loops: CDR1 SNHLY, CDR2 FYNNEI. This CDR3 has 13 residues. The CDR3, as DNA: TGTGCCAGCACGAAGGACAGGGTGAATGAGCAGTTCTTC. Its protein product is CASTKDRVNEQFF.

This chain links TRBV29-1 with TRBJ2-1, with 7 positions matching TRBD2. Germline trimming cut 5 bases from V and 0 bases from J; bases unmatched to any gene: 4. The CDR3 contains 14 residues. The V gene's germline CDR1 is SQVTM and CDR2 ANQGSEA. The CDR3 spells CSVSTSDSYNEQFF. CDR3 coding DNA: TGCAGCGTTAGTACTAGCGACTCCTACAATGAGCAGTTCTTC.

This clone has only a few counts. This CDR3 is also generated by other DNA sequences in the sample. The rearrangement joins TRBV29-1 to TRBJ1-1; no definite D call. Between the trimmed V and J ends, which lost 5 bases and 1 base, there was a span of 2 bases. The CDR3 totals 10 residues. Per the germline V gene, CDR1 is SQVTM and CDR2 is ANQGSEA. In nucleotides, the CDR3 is TGCAGCGTTCAGAACACTGAAGCTTTCTTT. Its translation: CSVQNTEAFF.